These 5 T cell receptor beta chains were all obtained from the same sample, sequenced in a study of cytomegalovirus exposure and HLA in healthy donors. Use of 60 Vbeta and 13 Jbeta primers characterized the PCR. Profiled with immunoSEQ multiplex PCR; TCRdb holds only in-frame clones, not every one. This sample has more than 100,000 clones, with around 66% found just once. Source material: PBMCs. All receptors derive from a middle-aged woman in good health and CMV-seropositive.

The genes are TRBV6-6 and TRBJ2-7, with 7 positions matching TRBD2. This CDR3 is built from 15 residues. Germline lookup yields CDR1 MNHNY and CDR2 SVGAGI (reference sequence). Germline trimming cut 4 bases from V and 6 bases from J; bases unmatched to any gene: 12. CDR3 protein: CASSSLRLSGTEQYF. CDR3 DNA sequence: TGTGCCAGCAGTTCCCTCAGACTAAGCGGGACCGAGCAGTACTTC.

This clone was picked up a small number of times. The chain carries TRBV5-1 and TRBJ2-7; D is perhaps TRBD2 (6 bases). Germline lookup yields CDR1 SGHRS and CDR2 YFSETQ. CDR3 length: 15 amino acids. V was clipped by 4 bases and J by 2 bases, with 16 bases between them. The CDR3 region is CASSPGGYGTYEQYF. DNA for the CDR3: TGCGCCAGCAGCCCCGGGGGTTACGGTACCTACGAGCAGTACTTC.

This chain uses TRBV7-9 with TRBJ1-1; D may be TRBD1 (5 bases). Per the germline V gene, CDR1 is SEHNR and CDR2 is FQNEAQ (reference sequence). CDR3 size: 14 residues. The V end lost 1 base, the J end lost 6 bases, and 12 bases lay between the germline ends. The chain's CDR3 is CASSLGVVGAEAFF. For the CDR3, the DNA is TGTGCCAGCAGCTTAGGAGTGGTAGGGGCTGAAGCTTTCTTT.

V and J are TRBV25-1 and TRBJ2-5, with 9 bases aligning to TRBD2. This CDR3 is built from 17 residues. V lost 1 base to trimming and J lost 2 bases; unmatched junction nucleotides: 8. CDR1 and CDR2 from the germline V gene are MGHDK and SYGVNS. CDR3: CASSEFFGGGAQETQYF. For the CDR3, the DNA is TGTGCCAGCAGTGAATTCTTCGGCGGGGGGGCGCAAGAGACCCAGTACTTC. Full variable domain (remainder filled in from reference TRBV25-1 and TRBJ2-5): EADIYQTPRYLVIGTGKKITLECSQTMGHDKMYWYQQDPGMELHLIHYSYGVNSTEKGDLSSESTVSRIRTEHFPLTLESARPSHTSQYLCASSEFFGGGAQETQYFGPGTRLLVL.

Remarks on this clone: The sample has other DNA sequences that encode this CDR3 too. The chain has TRBV6-1 and TRBJ2-7, with 7 bases that match TRBD1. V lost 5 bases, J lost 0 bases, and 7 bases stayed unmatched. This CDR3 spans 15 amino acids. Germline CDR1 and CDR2: MNHNS and SASEGT. The CDR3 DNA reads TGTGCCAGCAGTCCCCGACAGGGCAGCTCCTACGAGCAGTACTTC. Its translation is CASSPRQGSSYEQYF.